The rows below give T cell receptor beta chains drawn from one sample of a study of spatial heterogeneity in lung cancer. TCRdb re-called the 5' RACE reads with MiXCR, one entry per CDR3 protein. The repertoire holds approximately 94,000 distinct CDR3 sequences, with nearly 4.5% as singletons. The sample consisted of lung tumor tissue, taken at surgery. These receptors all stem from a male donor with early-stage non-small cell lung cancer. CDR3s include the opening cysteine and the closing phenylalanine or tryptophan. The D gene is left open where the match is weak. Where a row states a size, it is once, few, many or the class of an expanded clone; other rows omit it.

J: TRBJ2-4; size: many; V: TRBV2; D: TRBD2; CDR3: CASSLTSGSLYF; DNA: TGTGCCAGCAGCCTTACTAGCGGGAGCCTGTACTTC
J: TRBJ2-6; size: many; V: TRBV27; D: .; CDR3: CASSRPLAGANVLTF; DNA: TGTGCCAGCAGTCGGCCATTAGCTGGGGCCAACGTCCTGACTTTC
J: TRBJ2-7; size: .; V: TRBV3-1; D: .; CDR3: CASSQDLTAYEQYF; DNA: TGTGCCAGCAGCCAAGATTTAACAGCCTACGAGCAGTACTTC
J: TRBJ1-6; size: many; V: TRBV7-2; D: TRBD1; CDR3: CASSTDDRGPSPLHF; DNA: TGTGCCAGCAGCACAGACGACAGGGGGCCTTCACCCCTCCACTTT
J: TRBJ1-5; size: few; V: TRBV18; D: .; CDR3: CASSERMPSGQPQHF; DNA: TGTGCCAGCTCCGAGAGAATGCCCTCGGGACAGCCCCAGCATTTT
J: TRBJ2-7; size: few; V: TRBV28; D: TRBD2; CDR3: CASSFRFGLAGDEQYF; DNA: TGTGCCAGCAGTTTTAGGTTCGGACTAGCGGGGGACGAGCAGTACTTC
J: TRBJ2-1; size: few; V: TRBV4-1; D: TRBD2; CDR3: CASSSRLAGGFEQFF; DNA: TGCGCCAGCAGCTCACGACTAGCGGGAGGGTTTGAGCAGTTCTTC
J: TRBJ2-3; size: many; V: TRBV20-1; D: TRBD2; CDR3: CSARVLAGGSDTQYF; DNA: TGCAGTGCTAGAGTGCTAGCGGGAGGGTCAGATACGCAGTATTTT
J: TRBJ2-7; size: many; V: TRBV12-3/TRBV12-4; D: TRBD2; CDR3: CASTLWTSGSDEQYF; DNA: TGTGCCAGCACCCTGTGGACTAGCGGGAGCGACGAGCAGTACTTC
J: TRBJ2-5; size: .; V: TRBV14; D: TRBD1; CDR3: CASSTGTEKETQYF; DNA: TGTGCCAGCAGCACCGGGACAGAAAAAGAGACCCAGTACTTC
J: TRBJ1-4; size: few; V: TRBV12-3/TRBV12-4; D: .; CDR3: CASSPGTEKLFF; DNA: TGTGCCAGCAGCCCCGGCACTGAAAAACTGTTTTTT
J: TRBJ2-4; size: .; V: TRBV20-1; D: .; CDR3: CSAREGAWDPKNIQYF; DNA: TGCAGTGCTAGAGAGGGGGCGTGGGATCCCAAAAACATTCAGTACTTC
J: TRBJ1-1; size: .; V: TRBV2; D: .; CDR3: CASSEAGGKVNTEAFF; DNA: TGTGCCAGCAGTGAAGCCGGGGGAAAGGTGAACACTGAAGCTTTCTTT
J: TRBJ1-2; size: many; V: TRBV9; D: .; CDR3: CASSVGLGAEYYGYTF; DNA: TGTGCCAGCAGCGTAGGGCTGGGGGCGGAGTACTATGGCTACACCTTC
J: TRBJ2-1; size: many; V: TRBV5-1; D: .; CDR3: CASSWRDSSYNEQFF; DNA: TGCGCCAGCAGCTGGCGGGATAGCTCCTACAATGAGCAGTTCTTC